The 18 T cell receptor beta chains reported below all come from one sample, sequenced in a study of cytomegalovirus exposure and HLA in healthy donors. The PCR had 60 Vbeta and 13 Jbeta primers. Only in-frame clones appear in the TCRdb table, and some are missing; sequencing was by immunoSEQ multiplex PCR. Counted here are approximately 150,000 clones, about 80% occurring once; the ten biggest clones make up roughly 1.6%. Specimen: PBMCs. Every receptor here comes from a man aged 35 to 55 in good health and CMV-seronegative.

The V call is TRBV7-9, the J call TRBJ2-7, with D perhaps matching TRBD1 (5 bases). V shed 5 bases and J shed 3 bases, with 11 bases lying between them. The CDR3 contains 13 residues. Germline loops: CDR1 SEHNR, CDR2 FQNEAQ (reference sequence). CDR3 sequence: CASSKWGFYEQYV. For the CDR3, the DNA is TGTGCCAGCAGCAAGTGGGGCTTCTACGAGCAGTACGTC.

The chain recombines TRBV11-3 with TRBJ2-7; 8 bases line up with TRBD1. After removal of 4 bases from V and 0 bases from J, the junction contained 11 bases not matched to a gene. The CDR3 spans 17 residues. Germline-derived CDR1 and CDR2 are SGHNT and YENEEA. Here the CDR3 reads CASSSTPRTGNSYEQYV. The CDR3 DNA sequence: TGTGCCAGCAGCTCAACTCCCCGGACAGGGAACTCCTACGAGCAGTACGTC.

The V and J genes are TRBV19 and TRBJ1-5; D is possibly TRBD1 (6 bases). The V gene's germline CDR1 is LNHDA and CDR2 SQIVND (reference sequence). V was pared by 7 bases and J by 3 bases, with 16 bases between. The CDR3 is 15 residues long. CDR3 coding DNA: TGTGCCAGTAAACAATCCGGGACATTCAATCAGCCCCAGCATTTT. Amino acids: CASKQSGTFNQPQHF.

This clone has just a few counts. This sequence joins TRBV30 and TRBJ1-2, with 9 bases that match TRBD1. CDR1 and CDR2 (germline): GTSNPN, SVGIG (reference sequence). The CDR3 length is 14 residues. The V and J ends lost 4 bases and 4 bases, in that order; junction bases with no gene match: 7. CDR3 nucleotide sequence: TGTGCCTGGAACCCGGGACAGGGTAGCTATGGCTACACCTTC. Translated: CAWNPGQGSYGYTF.

The chain carries TRBV15 and TRBJ2-1; 7 bases match TRBD2. The CDR3 has 14 amino acids. Germline trimming cut 0 bases from V and 10 bases from J; bases unmatched to any gene: 6. From germline, CDR1 is LNHNV and CDR2 YYDKDF (reference sequence). The CDR3 sequence is CATSRDFTGGEQFF. The DNA of the CDR3 is TGTGCCACCAGCAGAGATTTTACCGGGGGGGAGCAGTTCTTC.

The chain couples TRBV18 to TRBJ2-7; D might be TRBD1 (7 bases). V shed 3 bases and J shed 5 bases, with 11 bases lying between them. CDR1 is KGHSH and CDR2 is LQKENI in the germline V gene. This CDR3 region has 13 residues. The DNA of the CDR3 is TGTGCCAGCTCACCGAGCAGGGGGGACGAGCAGTACGTC. Amino acids: CASSPSRGDEQYV.

The V and J genes are TRBV27 and TRBJ2-1, with D possibly TRBD2 on 5 matching bases. Trimming took 3 bases from V and 0 from J, leaving 9 bases between them. The CDR3 totals 15 residues. CDR1 and CDR2 (germline): MNHEY, SMNVEV (reference sequence). The DNA of the CDR3 is TGTGCCAGCAGTTTTGGGAGTAGCTCCTACAATGAGCAGTTCTTC. It translates to CASSFGSSSYNEQFF.

The chain couples TRBV28 to TRBJ2-5; possible D gene TRBD1, 5 bases. TRBJ2-7 matches the DNA end more closely, so the J call is doubtful. From germline, CDR1 is MDHEN and CDR2 SYDVKM. This CDR3 is 12 amino acids long. For the CDR3, the DNA is TGTGCCAGCAGTGTCCAGGGCTACGAGCAGTACTTC. It encodes CASSVQGYEQYF.

The chain has TRBV15 and TRBJ2-1, with D perhaps TRBD1 (6 bases). Per germline, CDR1 LNHNV and CDR2 YYDKDF (reference sequence). Trimming shortened V by 5 bases and J by 5 bases, and 10 bases separated the two germline ends. This CDR3 is 13 amino acids long. This CDR3 is CATSVRDNNEQFF. CDR3 nucleotide sequence: TGTGCCACCAGCGTACGGGACAACAATGAGCAGTTCTTC.

The chain couples TRBV10-3 to TRBJ1-5; no definite D call. CDR3 length: 13 amino acids. V was pared by 3 bases and J by 4 bases, with 7 bases between. From germline, CDR1 is ENHRY and CDR2 SYGVKD. This CDR3 reads CAISDIGNQPQHF. CDR3 in DNA: TGTGCCATCAGTGATATCGGGAATCAGCCCCAGCATTTT.

The chain links TRBV7-2 to TRBJ2-1; TRBD2 matches 7 bases. The germline V gene has CDR1 SGHTA and CDR2 FQGNSA. CDR3 length: 13 amino acids. Trimming removed 4 bases from V and 7 bases from J; junction bases left unmatched: 4. The CDR3 here is CASSWEAGNEQFF. The DNA for the CDR3 is TGTGCCAGCAGCTGGGAAGCGGGGAATGAGCAGTTCTTC.

The CDR3 region is CATSLGLDTYEQYV. CDR3 DNA sequence: TGTGCCACCAGCTTGGGACTTGATACCTACGAGCAGTACGTC. This sequence joins TRBV15 and TRBJ2-7; tentative D call: TRBD2 (6 bases). V dropped 5 bases and J dropped 2 bases, with 13 bases sitting between them. The CDR3 spans 14 residues. Germline CDR1 reads LNHNV; CDR2 reads YYDKDF (reference sequence).

The rearrangement links TRBV7-9 to TRBJ1-1; TRBD1 matches at 9 bases. J was trimmed by 6 bases and V by 5 bases; bases with no gene match: 10. This CDR3 is 15 amino acids long. Germline CDR1 and CDR2: SEHNR and FQNEAQ (reference sequence). CDR3: CASSRTGAKASEAFF. DNA for the CDR3: TGTGCCAGCAGCAGGACAGGGGCGAAGGCTTCTGAAGCTTTCTTT.

This clone was seen just once. This chain connects TRBV30 to TRBJ1-4; 9 bases fit TRBD1. This CDR3 is 15 amino acids long. Per germline, CDR1 GTSNPN and CDR2 SVGIG (reference sequence). Germline trimming cut 1 base from V and 8 bases from J; bases unmatched to any gene: 8. The CDR3 spells CAWSGGQGYLEKLFF. CDR3 in DNA: TGTGCCTGGAGTGGGGGACAGGGCTATTTAGAAAAACTGTTTTTT.

This chain links TRBV7-6 with TRBJ1-1; a weak D match, TRBD1 (5 bases). Trimming took off 4 bases at V and 1 base at J, with 7 bases between the two ends. Germline CDR1 and CDR2: SGHVS and FNYEAQ. The CDR3 sequence is 13 residues long. CDR3 sequence (DNA): TGTGCCAGCAGCTCGACAGAGAACACTGAAGCTTTCTTT. Translation: CASSSTENTEAFF.

The chain joins TRBV2 to TRBJ1-3; the match to TRBD1 covers 9 bases. Germline lookup yields CDR1 SNHLY and CDR2 FYNNEI. The CDR3 extends over 17 amino acids. The junction had 8 bases not matched to a gene; V was cut back by 5 bases and J by 0 bases. The CDR3 sequence is CASSNYRGPYSGNTIYF. As DNA, the CDR3 is TGTGCCAGCAGTAACTACAGGGGGCCTTACTCTGGAAACACCATATATTTT.

The chain carries TRBV19 and TRBJ2-4; possibly TRBD2 for D (5 bases). The V gene's germline CDR1 is LNHDA and CDR2 SQIVND (reference sequence). This CDR3 has 14 residues. V shed 2 bases and J shed 8 bases, with 13 bases lying between them. The CDR3 nucleotides read TGTGCCAGTAGTATACGGGGTCGGACGGACATTCAGTACTTC. Translation: CASSIRGRTDIQYF.

This rearrangement joins TRBV6-5 to TRBJ1-3, with D unclear. This CDR3 has 15 amino acids. CDR1 and CDR2 (germline): MNHEY, SVGAGI. The V gene lost 2 bases and the J gene lost 2 bases, with 10 bases spanning the gap. CDR3 bases: TGTGCCAGCAGTTACCGATCAGTGCCTGGAAACACCATATATTTT. This encodes CASSYRSVPGNTIYF.